This T cell receptor beta chain originates from a study of CD4+ T cells in melanoma. This clone was found a few times. Its target is not known. Method: immunoSEQ multiplex PCR; TCRdb's copy keeps in-frame clones and lacks some. Here the sample spans approximately 10,000 clones, approximately 67% being singletons. CDR1 is SNHLY and CDR2 is FYNNEI in the germline V gene. The V segment lost 5 bases and the J segment 6 bases; nucleotides outside the gene matches: 7. The CDR3 length is 14 residues. Study-wide points: CD8+ T cell, macrophage and B cell function reportedly correlated with neoantigen-specific CD4+ T cells. Diverse differentiation states were reported for melanoma neoantigen-specific CD4+ T cells.

Sequenced sample: cells from a culture (not recorded whether cultured in vitro). The chain links TRBV2 to TRBJ2-3, with 8 positions matching TRBD2. The receptor was isolated from a human donor with melanoma. This chain's CDR3 is CASSPGLVGDTQYF. The CDR3 bases are TGTGCCAGCAGTCCGGGACTAGTCGGGGATACGCAGTATTTT.